This section outlines one T cell receptor (beta chain) sequence together with its context. This specimen comes from a study of synovial regulatory T cells in juvenile arthritis. Repertoires were generated with immunoSEQ multiplex PCR, while TCRdb's copy carries only in-frame clones and drops some. The table for this sample gives 9,000 to 10,000 clones. CDR1 is SGHVS and CDR2 is FQNEAQ in the germline V gene. This CDR3 has 15 residues. No DNA has been recorded. The sequenced sample consisted of Treg cells from blood. Subset denoted: remaining (HLA-DR-negative) circulating blood Treg cells. The source is a donor between 2 and 35 years old with juvenile idiopathic arthritis. V usage is TRBV7-8 and J usage is TRBJ2-1; TCRdb outputs TRBD2, but without DNA this stays unchecked. The CDR3: CASSDRGGLANEQFF.